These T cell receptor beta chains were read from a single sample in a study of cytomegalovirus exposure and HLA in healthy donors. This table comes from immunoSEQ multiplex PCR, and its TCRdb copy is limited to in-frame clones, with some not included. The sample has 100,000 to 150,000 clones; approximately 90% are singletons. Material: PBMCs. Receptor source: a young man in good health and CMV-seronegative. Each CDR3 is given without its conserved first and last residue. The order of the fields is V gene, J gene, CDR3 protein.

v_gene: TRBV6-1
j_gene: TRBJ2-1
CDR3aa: ASMGLVIYNEQF

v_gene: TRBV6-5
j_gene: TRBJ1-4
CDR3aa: ASSYSGQGNEKLF

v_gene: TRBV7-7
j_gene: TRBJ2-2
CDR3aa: ASLARTGELF

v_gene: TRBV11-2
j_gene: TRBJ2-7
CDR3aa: ASSLGWSDSYEQY

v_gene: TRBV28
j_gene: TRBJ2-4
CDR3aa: ATNDRGSRPY

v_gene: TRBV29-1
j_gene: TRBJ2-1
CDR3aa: SVDGLPNSYNEQF

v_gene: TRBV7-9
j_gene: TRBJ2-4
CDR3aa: ASSSSLAGTKNIQY

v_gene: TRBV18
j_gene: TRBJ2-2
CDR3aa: ASSPPFNREGRTGELF

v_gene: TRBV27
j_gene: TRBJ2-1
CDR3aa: ASTGTGGNEQF

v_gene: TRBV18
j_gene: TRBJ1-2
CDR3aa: ASSPQGTSYGYT

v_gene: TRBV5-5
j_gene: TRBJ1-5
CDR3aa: ASSLMGESQPQH

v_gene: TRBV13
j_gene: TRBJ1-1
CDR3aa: ASSSGGQLNTEAF

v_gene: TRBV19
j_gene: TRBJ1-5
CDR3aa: ASSSIQGAQRQPQH

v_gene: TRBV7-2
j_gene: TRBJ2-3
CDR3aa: ASSPALLRAGDTQY

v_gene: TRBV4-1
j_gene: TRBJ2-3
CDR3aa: ASSPTQGDTQY

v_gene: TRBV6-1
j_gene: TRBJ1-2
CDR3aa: ASDYGGYT

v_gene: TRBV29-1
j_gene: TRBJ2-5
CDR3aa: SVEPGTRQETQY

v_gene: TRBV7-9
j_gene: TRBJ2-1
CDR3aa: ASSTRGAGVINEQF

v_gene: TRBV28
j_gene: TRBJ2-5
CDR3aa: ASSVESPPGAQY

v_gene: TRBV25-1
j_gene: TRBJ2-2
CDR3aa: ASRPGLLTGGELF

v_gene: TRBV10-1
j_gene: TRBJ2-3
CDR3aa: ASSDLAGRGTDTQY

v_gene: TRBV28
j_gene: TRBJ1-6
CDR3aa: ASSPLGLVNSPLH

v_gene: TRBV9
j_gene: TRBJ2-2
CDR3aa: ASSVEGQDRTGELF

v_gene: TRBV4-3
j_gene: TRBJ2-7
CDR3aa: ASSQVTGVYEQY

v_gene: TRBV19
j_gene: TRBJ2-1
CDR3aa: ASSTPAWNEQF

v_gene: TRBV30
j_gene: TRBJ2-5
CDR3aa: AWSVWGQGETQY

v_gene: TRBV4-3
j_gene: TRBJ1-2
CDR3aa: ASSQGPVNYGYT

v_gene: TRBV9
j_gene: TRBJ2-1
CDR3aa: ASSPTGSPVGDEQF

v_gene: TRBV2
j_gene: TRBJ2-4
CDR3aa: ASSPNSRTSGGAGSKNIQY

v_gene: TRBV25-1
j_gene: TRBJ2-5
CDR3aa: ASSDSDWRAFGETQY

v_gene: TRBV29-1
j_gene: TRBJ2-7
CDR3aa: SVSKSRGNYEQY

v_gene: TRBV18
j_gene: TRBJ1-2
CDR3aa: ASSPPYAASYGYT

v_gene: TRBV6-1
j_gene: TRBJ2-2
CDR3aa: ASSEAPGGWELF

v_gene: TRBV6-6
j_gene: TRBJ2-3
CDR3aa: TARDTNAADTQY

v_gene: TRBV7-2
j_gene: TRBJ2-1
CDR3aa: ASNPRGIGYEQF

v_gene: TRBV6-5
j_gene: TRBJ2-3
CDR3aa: ASRLAGVDTQY

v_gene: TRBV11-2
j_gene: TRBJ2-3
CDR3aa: ASSLDGATDTQY

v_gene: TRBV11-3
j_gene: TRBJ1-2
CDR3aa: ASSHTGGGSGYT

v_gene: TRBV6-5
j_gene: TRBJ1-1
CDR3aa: ASSYISGSTEAF

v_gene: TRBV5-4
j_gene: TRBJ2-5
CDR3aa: ASSLVYGSETQY

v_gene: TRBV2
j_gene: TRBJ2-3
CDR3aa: ASSATSGGAFDTQY

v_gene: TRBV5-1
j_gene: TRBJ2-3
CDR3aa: ASSLDPSSTDTQY

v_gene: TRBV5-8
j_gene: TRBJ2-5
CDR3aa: ATNKKTGAGETQY

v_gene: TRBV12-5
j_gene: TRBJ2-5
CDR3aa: ASGLATGGKETQY

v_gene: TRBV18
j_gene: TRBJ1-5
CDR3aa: ASSQQGSNQPQH

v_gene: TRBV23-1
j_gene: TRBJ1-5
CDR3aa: ASSQSVPGQDSNQPQH

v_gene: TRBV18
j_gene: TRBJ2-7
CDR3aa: ASSPGTEFYEQY

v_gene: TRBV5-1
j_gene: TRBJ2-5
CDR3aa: ASSPGQGRGETQY

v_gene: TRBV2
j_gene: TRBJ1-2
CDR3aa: ASSGPSGGYT

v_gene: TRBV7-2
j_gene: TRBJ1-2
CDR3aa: ASTSPSNPGGYT

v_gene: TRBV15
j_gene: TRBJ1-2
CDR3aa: ATSRDRDMNYGYT

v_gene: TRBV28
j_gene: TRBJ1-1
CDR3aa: ASSLPGHLFSEAF

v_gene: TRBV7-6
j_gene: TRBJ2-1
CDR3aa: ASSPGRTSPKYNEQF

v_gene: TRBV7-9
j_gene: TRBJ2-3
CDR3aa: ASSLLAGSTDTQY